Below, 19 T cell receptor beta chains from the same sample are listed, as sequenced in a study of PD-1 blockade in classical Hodgkin lymphoma. Produced via immunoSEQ multiplex PCR; TCRdb's table is partial and in-frame only. The table shows tens of thousands of clones, with 78% occurring only once. Regarding time point: cycle 4 day 1 (C4D1), after more than five weeks of nivolumab. No patient escaped relapse after autologous stem cell transplantation, and brentuximab vedotin exposure varied. The source material was peripheral blood mononuclear cells (PBMCs), sampled before the fourth cycle of nivolumab. The receptor set was obtained from a human donor with classical Hodgkin lymphoma.

V usage is TRBV6-5 and J usage is TRBJ1-2; 10 bases fit TRBD1. The germline CDR1 and CDR2 sequences are MNHEY and SVGAGI. CDR3 length: 13 residues. V lost 5 bases to trimming and J lost 7 bases; unmatched junction nucleotides: 4. CDR3: CASSVGQGVGYTF. The CDR3 nucleotides read TGTGCCAGCAGTGTCGGACAGGGGGTTGGCTACACCTTC.

The V call is TRBV4-3, the J call TRBJ1-4; D might be TRBD1 (6 bases). The CDR3 is made up of 15 amino acids. Germline values: CDR1 LGHNA, CDR2 YSLEER. V was shortened by 2 bases and J by 7 bases, with 14 bases between the two germline ends. For the CDR3, the DNA is TGCGCCAGCAGCCAAACAGGGTTCATTGGTGAAAAACTGTTTTTT. This gives the protein CASSQTGFIGEKLFF.

This clone has just one count. The chain has TRBV28 and TRBJ2-7; TRBD1 matches at 7 bases. Losses at the gene ends were 5 bases for V and 2 bases for J; bases not matched to a gene: 3. The germline V gene encodes CDR1 MDHEN and CDR2 SYDVKM. This CDR3 has 13 residues. The CDR3 loop is CASSETGPYEQYF. The DNA of the CDR3 is TGTGCCAGCAGTGAGACAGGGCCCTACGAGCAGTACTTC.

The chain uses TRBV6-4 and TRBJ2-1, with 7 bases matching TRBD2. The V gene end was trimmed by 3 bases and the J gene end by 4 bases; junction bases not matched to a gene: 6. CDR3 size: 15 residues. Per the germline V gene, CDR1 is MRHNA and CDR2 is SNTAGT. The CDR3 nucleotides are TGTGCCAGCAGTGAGGTCCCAGCGGGGTACAATGAGCAGTTCTTC. Its protein product is CASSEVPAGYNEQFF.

This clone has a count of ten or more. The V and J genes are TRBV4-1 and TRBJ1-2; D is possibly TRBD1 (6 bases). Trimming took off 0 bases at V and 2 bases at J, with 16 bases between the two ends. Germline loops: CDR1 MGHRA, CDR2 YSYEKL. This CDR3 comprises 17 residues. In nucleotides, the CDR3 is TGCGCCAGCAGCCAAGACGAATTGGGGGGCGGAAACTATGGCTACACCTTC. This sequence encodes CASSQDELGGGNYGYTF.

This clone was recorded a few times. The chain links TRBV2 to TRBJ2-7, with D perhaps TRBD2 (7 bases). CDR1 is SNHLY, CDR2 FYNNEI, per germline. V lost 2 bases, J lost 5 bases, and 16 bases lay in between. This CDR3 has 15 residues. The CDR3 nucleotides read TGTGCCAGCAGTGAAAGGGGGACTACCCCCGACGAGCAGTACTTC. It specifies CASSERGTTPDEQYF. The full variable domain, with the rest looked up from reference TRBV2 and TRBJ2-7, is EPEVTQTPSHQVTQMGQEVILRCVPISNHLYFYWYRQILGQKVEFLVSFYNNEISEKSEIFDDQFSVERPDGSNFTLKIRSTKLEDSAMYFCASSERGTTPDEQYFGPGTRLTVT.

This chain uses TRBV7-3 with TRBJ1-2; D unresolved. V lost 3 bases to trimming and J lost 7 bases, with 21 bases between them. From germline, CDR1 is SGHTA and CDR2 FQGTGA. There are 16 residues in the CDR3. As DNA, the CDR3 is TGTGCCAGCAGCTTTAGTCCGCAGCATATGCGGTCTGGCTACACCTTC. Encoded protein: CASSFSPQHMRSGYTF.

This sequence joins TRBV25-1 and TRBJ2-5; 10 bases align to TRBD1. The J segment lost 2 bases and the V segment lost 0 bases, leaving 3 bases of the junction unmatched. Germline V lookup: CDR1 MGHDK, CDR2 SYGVNS. CDR3 length: 16 residues. The CDR3 sequence is CASSEYRDRGQETQYF. For the CDR3, the DNA is TGTGCCAGCAGTGAATATCGGGACAGGGGTCAAGAGACCCAGTACTTC.

The rearrangement uses TRBV10-3 and TRBJ2-1; D gene ambiguous. Per germline, CDR1 ENHRY and CDR2 SYGVKD. V lost 4 bases to trimming and J lost 9 bases, with 7 bases between them. This CDR3 comprises 11 residues. In nucleotides, the CDR3 is TGTGCCATCAGTGCCACTGGTGAGCAGTTCTTC. Its translation is CAISATGEQFF.

The genes are TRBV9 and TRBJ2-3; D is ambiguous. CDR1 SGDLS and CDR2 YYNGEE come from the germline V gene. The CDR3 runs 14 residues. Trimming shortened V by 0 bases and J by 6 bases, and 11 bases separated the two germline ends. In DNA, the CDR3 is TGTGCCAGCAGCGTAGTCGGCACAACGGATACGCAGTATTTT. Translation: CASSVVGTTDTQYF.

The chain is built from TRBV6-5 and TRBJ2-3; D is uncertain. There are 11 residues in the CDR3. Trimming removed 7 bases at V and 4 bases at J, with 6 bases between. Germline V gene data show CDR1 as MNHEY and CDR2 as SVGAGI. The DNA of the CDR3 is TGTGCCAGCACCTCATCAGATACGCAGTATTTT. Encoded protein: CASTSSDTQYF.

The chain employs TRBV27 and TRBJ1-3; D is unclear. Germline lookup yields CDR1 MNHEY and CDR2 SMNVEV (reference sequence). V was cut by 8 bases and J by 1 base, with 9 bases left in between. The CDR3 consists of 13 residues. The CDR3 spells CASQQNSGNTIYF. The CDR3 DNA reads TGTGCCAGCCAACAGAATTCTGGAAACACCATATATTTT.

The CDR3 DNA reads as TGTGCCAGCACCGGACGGAAGGGCAGAAGCTCCTACGAGCAGTACTTC. Its protein product is CASTGRKGRSSYEQYF. The rearrangement uses TRBV14 and TRBJ2-7; D remains ambiguous. V shed 7 bases and J shed 0 bases, with 19 bases lying between them. In germline, CDR1 is SGHDN, CDR2 FVKESK. The CDR3 totals 16 residues.

The V call is TRBV30, the J call TRBJ2-2; D is uncertain. The CDR3 loop spans 13 amino acids. In germline, CDR1 is GTSNPN, CDR2 SVGIG (reference sequence). V was shortened by 1 base and J by 6 bases, with 9 bases between the two germline ends. Written as DNA, the CDR3 is TGTGCCTGGAGTGAGAGATATCCCGGGGAGCTGTTTTTT. Its translation is CAWSERYPGELFF. The complete variable domain, with remaining parts taken from reference TRBV30 and TRBJ2-2, reads SQTIHQWPATLVQPVGSPLSLECTVEGTSNPNLYWYRQAAGRGLQLLFYSVGIGQISSEVPQNLSASRPQDRQFILSSKKLLLSDSGFYLCAWSERYPGELFFGEGSRLTVL.

The chain recombines TRBV28 with TRBJ2-3; no clear D. Germline values: CDR1 MDHEN, CDR2 SYDVKM. This CDR3 comprises 11 residues. Deletions cut 6 bases from V and 3 bases from J, with 4 bases between. The CDR3 reads CASRETDTQYF. CDR3 DNA: TGTGCCAGCAGAGAGACAGATACGCAGTATTTT.

The chain carries TRBV18 and TRBJ2-7; 7 bases are a match to TRBD1. Germline CDR1 KGHSH, CDR2 LQKENI. The CDR3 has 15 amino acids. The V gene end was trimmed by 2 bases and the J gene end by 2 bases; junction bases not matched to a gene: 6. CDR3 sequence reads: CASSPDRDDPYEQYF. DNA of the CDR3: TGTGCCAGCTCACCAGACAGGGACGATCCCTACGAGCAGTACTTC.

The rearrangement joins TRBV19 to TRBJ1-4; D possibly corresponds to TRBD1 (6 bases). V was cut by 1 base and J by 6 bases, with 12 bases left in between. Germline V gives CDR1 LNHDA, CDR2 SQIVND (reference sequence). This CDR3 region has 15 residues. CDR3 protein: CASSIVAGADEKLFF. The CDR3 DNA reads as TGTGCCAGTAGTATAGTAGCGGGGGCTGATGAAAAACTGTTTTTT.

The CDR3 bases are TGTGTCGCGCAAGACAGGGGGACAGATACGCAGTATTTT. Its translation is CVAQDRGTDTQYF. This chain joins TRBV7-9 and TRBJ2-3, with 9 nucleotides matching TRBD1. Germline CDR1 is SEHNR and CDR2 is FQNEAQ (reference sequence). This CDR3 is 13 amino acids long.

The DNA for the CDR3 is TGTGCCAGCACAAGGGACAGGGGCGTCCACGAGCAGTACTTC. Its protein product is CASTRDRGVHEQYF. The chain is built from TRBV2 and TRBJ2-7, with 10 positions matching TRBD1. J gave up 5 bases and V 7 bases, and 8 bases lay outside the gene matches. There are 14 residues in the CDR3. The germline V gene encodes CDR1 SNHLY and CDR2 FYNNEI.